This T cell receptor beta chain was recovered during a study of cytomegalovirus exposure and HLA in healthy donors (dated by TCRdb to 2015 to 2018). A note on the overall study: A later analysis indicated that the 110 or so validation repertoires were generated on the platform also employed for the approximately 670 repertoires of the first cohort. To predict cytomegalovirus infection status, the study combined high-throughput TCR immunosequencing, statistical association of individual TCRs with disease status, and machine learning. The aim of the study was to test whether cataloging public T cell receptors could identify signatures of past pathogen exposure. In addition to the first cohort of 666 subjects, a separate validation cohort of 120 different subjects was used. What the study reported, not specific to this receptor: Subsequent analysis determined that TCRs grouped into clusters in the first cohort also showed a tendency toward co-occurrence across the roughly 120 validation repertoires, and 94% of cluster scores exceeded 0. Across donors, most TCR sequences were observed very rarely, whereas some public TCRs were present in many individuals. A later analysis had no HLA typing for the validation cohort, so co-occurrence there was scored across all 130 or so repertoires. Cytomegalovirus status was reported to be diagnosed by the classifier with high specificity and sensitivity in both the original and validation cohorts. In vitro tests confirmed that a few of the cytomegalovirus-associated TCR beta chains recognize cytomegalovirus antigens. The authors suggested that the approach could potentially be generalized to other disease states and immunological phenotypes. A total of around 150 TCR beta chains were listed by the study as associated with cytomegalovirus.

The V end loses 6 bases and the J end loses 2 bases, and a stretch of 22 bases separates them. Inclusive of the bounding cysteine and phenylalanine, the CDR3 is 17 residues long. Of all the DNA, just the CDR3 is kept, 51 bases in frame from base 1. According to the germline V gene, CDR1 reads SNHLY and CDR2 reads FYNNEI. The library was prepared using the immunoSEQ multiplex PCR assay. The authors' pipeline ran thus. A statistical classification framework was built for diagnosing cytomegalovirus status from the catalog of TCR beta chain sequences. TCRdb mirrors the immuneACCESS table, restricted to in-frame sequences. Some clones are absent from its copies; in checked studies, under half trace to an unresolved V gene, and the reason for the others is unknown. The D gene and trimming were derived from the DNA, and the V and J assignments and clone size from that table. The sample table records over 150,000 clones; 95% to 97% of these occur just once. The biggest ten clones account for under 0.9% of the sample.

Note on this clone: It lacks a known antigen. Base qualities are not recorded, but no much larger clone differs from it by a single base.

The donors were included in the validation cohort of over a hundred subjects, a group kept apart from the approximately 650-subject first cohort. The sequence was collected from a woman aged 18 to 35 in good health and CMV-seronegative. The sample taken for sequencing was PBMCs. The chain joins TRBV2 to TRBJ1-2; the D gene is not confidently resolved. Read as DNA, the sequence is TGTGCCAGCAGCGGACGGACGGCCCCGGGGAGAAACTATGGCTACACCTTC. The resulting protein is CASSGRTAPGRNYGYTF.